This T cell receptor beta chain derives from a study of long-term antiretroviral therapy in people with HIV. Study-wide points: Controls had broader CDR3 length ranges than HIV repertoires did.

Each contributor possessed a minimum of one pre-ART and a minimum of two post-ART PBMC samples. Until DNA extraction, the samples held between about 0.9-10 million cryopreserved PBMC. Germline CDR1 reads LNHDA; CDR2 reads SQIVND (reference sequence). V lost 5 bases and J lost 5, with 16 bases in between. CDR3 length: 15 residues. They ran version v3.0 of the immunoSEQ assay at survey level. Profiled with immunoSEQ multiplex PCR; TCRdb holds only in-frame clones, not every one. The sample has more than 6,000 clones, approximately 74% seen once. Of note for this clone: Its matching antigen is unknown.

Source: unsorted PBMCs, taken 0.1 years before starting antiretroviral therapy. The rearrangement links TRBV19 to TRBJ1-5, with TRBD1 as a possible D gene (6 bases). The source is a young man with HIV. The chain's CDR3 is CASSLTTQGYQPQHF. The DNA for the CDR3 is TGTGCCAGTAGTCTAACTACCCAGGGGTATCAGCCCCAGCATTTT.